The rows below give T cell receptor beta chains drawn from one sample of a study of T cell repertoires and HLA-DP antigens. TCRdb's copy holds only in-frame clones and misses some; the assay was immunoSEQ multiplex PCR. Of about 73,000 clones listed, over 75% were seen once; the top ten hold about 1.4%. Antigen specificity for these receptors is unknown. The sequenced sample was CD4+ T cells from PBMCs. These receptor sequences come from a man between 60 and 75 years old in good health and CMV-seronegative. Both conserved end residues are part of each CDR3. The D gene is left open where the match is weak. Rows may omit the clone size; those that give it use once, few, many or a size class.

size: NA
D: NA
J: TRBJ2-1
V: TRBV7-3
length: 14
DNA: TGTGCCAGCAGCTTGAGGGCTAGCGACGATGAGCAGTTCTTC
CDR3: CASSLRASDDEQFF

size: NA
D: TRBD1
J: TRBJ2-5
V: TRBV6-1
length: 14
DNA: TGTGCCAGCAGGATGAGGGGACAGCAAGAGACCCAGTACTTC
CDR3: CASRMRGQQETQYF

size: NA
D: NA
J: TRBJ1-4
V: TRBV15
length: 12
DNA: TGTGCCACCAGCTATTTAAATGAAAAACTGTTTTTT
CDR3: CATSYLNEKLFF

size: NA
D: TRBD1
J: TRBJ1-1
V: TRBV7-6
length: 16
DNA: TGTGCCAGCAGCCTCATCCCACAGGGGGAGGGCACTGAAGCTTTCTTT
CDR3: CASSLIPQGEGTEAFF

size: NA
D: NA
J: TRBJ2-7
V: TRBV6-1
length: 13
DNA: TGTGCCAGCAGTTTGCGGACCGGGGACGAGCAGTACTTC
CDR3: CASSLRTGDEQYF

size: NA
D: NA
J: TRBJ2-4
V: TRBV6-6
length: 16
DNA: TGTGCCAGCAGTCCTCCGGGAGTAGGGCCTGAAAACATTCAGTACTTC
CDR3: CASSPPGVGPENIQYF

size: NA
D: TRBD1
J: TRBJ2-5
V: TRBV5-5
length: 14
DNA: TGTGCCAGCAGCCAACAGGGGGCTCAAGAGACCCAGTACTTC
CDR3: CASSQQGAQETQYF

size: NA
D: NA
J: TRBJ1-5
V: TRBV28
length: 12
DNA: TGTGCCAGCAGTTGGGGCGCTCAGCCCCAGCATTTT
CDR3: CASSWGAQPQHF

size: NA
D: TRBD1
J: TRBJ1-2
V: TRBV30
length: 13
DNA: TGTGCCTGGAGAGCAGGGGGCGGTTATGGCTACACCTTC
CDR3: CAWRAGGGYGYTF

size: NA
D: NA
J: TRBJ1-1
V: TRBV6-1
length: 13
DNA: TGTGCCAGCACTCCCCCGTGGGGCCGTGAAGCTTTCTTT
CDR3: CASTPPWGREAFF

size: NA
D: NA
J: TRBJ1-4
V: TRBV19
length: 15
DNA: TGTGCCAGTAGTCCTGGGGGCTCGGCAAATGAAAAACTGTTTTTT
CDR3: CASSPGGSANEKLFF

size: NA
D: NA
J: TRBJ1-1
V: TRBV4-1
length: 15
DNA: TGCGCCAGCAGCCTCCGGCCATTAAAGAACACTGAAGCTTTCTTT
CDR3: CASSLRPLKNTEAFF

size: NA
D: TRBD1
J: TRBJ2-3
V: TRBV6-5
length: 14
DNA: TGTGCCAGCAGCCCGGACAGGGGGCGGGATACGCAGTATTTT
CDR3: CASSPDRGRDTQYF

size: NA
D: NA
J: TRBJ1-5
V: TRBV30
length: 13
DNA: TGTGCCTGGAGTGCGAACACAGATCAGCCCCAGCATTTT
CDR3: CAWSANTDQPQHF

size: NA
D: NA
J: TRBJ1-2
V: TRBV7-2
length: 14
DNA: TGTGCCAGCAGCTTAAGCCAGTGGGAACATGGCTACACCTTC
CDR3: CASSLSQWEHGYTF

size: once
D: TRBD2
J: TRBJ2-3
V: TRBV5-4
length: 17
DNA: TGTGCCAGCAGCTTGGGGTTGCGGGGGGGCTTGGCAGATACGCAGTATTTT
CDR3: CASSLGLRGGLADTQYF

size: few
D: NA
J: TRBJ2-7
V: TRBV19
length: 14
DNA: TGTGCCAGTAGCCCAGCGTCACCCACCTACGAGCAGTACTTC
CDR3: CASSPASPTYEQYF

size: NA
D: TRBD1
J: TRBJ1-2
V: TRBV9
length: 14
DNA: TGTGCCAGCAGCCCATCGGGACAGGACTATGGCTACACCTTC
CDR3: CASSPSGQDYGYTF

size: NA
D: NA
J: TRBJ1-1
V: TRBV5-1
length: 14
DNA: TGCGCCAGCAGCTTAGAAGGGGGTGTCACTGAAGCTTTCTTT
CDR3: CASSLEGGVTEAFF

size: NA
D: TRBD2
J: TRBJ2-3
V: TRBV6-5
length: 14
DNA: TGTGCCAGCAGTCTTGGACTAGCGGGGGATACGCAGTATTTT
CDR3: CASSLGLAGDTQYF

size: NA
D: NA
J: TRBJ1-1
V: TRBV5-1
length: 13
DNA: TGCGCCAGCAGCTTGGCCGCGGGGGAATCGGCTTTCTTT
CDR3: CASSLAAGESAFF

size: once
D: TRBD1
J: TRBJ2-5
V: TRBV6-1
length: 15
DNA: TGTGCCAGCAGTGGGACAGGGGGTTTTCAGGAGACCCAGTACTTC
CDR3: CASSGTGGFQETQYF

size: NA
D: TRBD1
J: TRBJ1-1
V: TRBV18
length: 14
DNA: TGTGCCAGCTCAGATACAGGGGGTGTGACTGAAGCTTTCTTT
CDR3: CASSDTGGVTEAFF

size: NA
D: NA
J: TRBJ2-1
V: TRBV6-6
length: 14
DNA: TGTGCCAGCAGTTACTTGGGGGCTGGAGATGAGCAGTTCTTC
CDR3: CASSYLGAGDEQFF

size: NA
D: NA
J: TRBJ1-1
V: TRBV7-9
length: 16
DNA: TGTGCCAGCAGCTTAGATATAGGTACCATGAACACTGAAGCTTTCTTT
CDR3: CASSLDIGTMNTEAFF

size: many
D: TRBD2
J: TRBJ2-2
V: TRBV7-6
length: 14
DNA: TGTGCCAGCAGCTTAAGAGGGGAGGGCGGGGAGCTGTTTTTT
CDR3: CASSLRGEGGELFF

size: NA
D: NA
J: TRBJ2-3
V: TRBV19
length: 11
DNA: TGTGCCAGTACTCAGGCGGATACGCAGTATTTT
CDR3: CASTQADTQYF

size: NA
D: NA
J: TRBJ2-2
V: TRBV30
length: 12
DNA: TGTGCTTACCAGAAGCGGACCGGGGAGCTGTTTTTT
CDR3: CAYQKRTGELFF

size: few
D: NA
J: TRBJ2-2
V: TRBV21-1
length: 18
DNA: TGTGCCAGCAGCAAAATTGGGCAGATAAGGGCGAACACCGGGGAGCTGTTTTTT
CDR3: CASSKIGQIRANTGELFF

size: NA
D: TRBD1
J: TRBJ2-5
V: TRBV4-3
length: 15
DNA: TGCGCCAGCAGCCAAGACGGACAGGGGGAAGAGACCCAGTACTTC
CDR3: CASSQDGQGEETQYF

size: NA
D: NA
J: TRBJ2-1
V: TRBV7-9
length: 15
DNA: TGTGCCAGCAGCTTAAGGGGGAGTAGCTACAATGAGCAGTTCTTC
CDR3: CASSLRGSSYNEQFF

size: NA
D: NA
J: TRBJ2-2
V: TRBV11-3
length: 14
DNA: TGTGCCAGCAGCTTAGCCAGGGCCACCGGGGAGCTGTTTTTT
CDR3: CASSLARATGELFF

size: NA
D: TRBD2
J: TRBJ2-3
V: TRBV5-1
length: 16
DNA: TGCGCCAGCAGCGGACTAGCGGGAGGAGGGCCAGATACGCAGTATTTT
CDR3: CASSGLAGGGPDTQYF

size: NA
D: TRBD2
J: TRBJ2-1
V: TRBV7-6
length: 17
DNA: TGTGCCAGCAGCTTAGTCCCTAGCGGAGTCTCCTACAATGAGCAGTTCTTC
CDR3: CASSLVPSGVSYNEQFF

size: once
D: NA
J: TRBJ1-1
V: TRBV21-1
length: 16
DNA: TGTGCCAGCAGCAAACCCCGGGACAGGGTAAGAACTGAAGCTTTCTTT
CDR3: CASSKPRDRVRTEAFF

size: NA
D: TRBD2
J: TRBJ2-5
V: TRBV5-5
length: 16
DNA: TGTGCCAGCAGCGGGGGACTAGCGGGAGTAAGGGAGACCCAGTACTTC
CDR3: CASSGGLAGVRETQYF

size: NA
D: NA
J: TRBJ2-3
V: TRBV28
length: 11
DNA: TGTGCCAGCAGTTCCCCGGATACGCAGTATTTT
CDR3: CASSSPDTQYF

size: NA
D: NA
J: TRBJ1-1
V: TRBV6-1
length: 13
DNA: TGTGCCAGCAGTGAAACGGCGGGAGGTGGGGCTTTCTTT
CDR3: CASSETAGGGAFF

size: NA
D: NA
J: TRBJ2-4
V: TRBV29-1
length: 13
DNA: TGCAGCGTTGAATATACAGGGAGGGACATTCAGTACTTC
CDR3: CSVEYTGRDIQYF

size: few
D: TRBD2
J: TRBJ2-5
V: TRBV11-3
length: 13
DNA: TGTGCCAGCAGCTCAAGACTAGCCGCGACCCAGTACTTC
CDR3: CASSSRLAATQYF

size: NA
D: TRBD1
J: TRBJ2-5
V: TRBV5-1
length: 15
DNA: TGCGCCAGCAGCTGGGACAGGGAGCATGTAGAGACCCAGTACTTC
CDR3: CASSWDREHVETQYF

size: NA
D: NA
J: TRBJ2-5
V: TRBV7-2
length: 14
DNA: TGTGCCAGCAGCTTAGGAACCCTTCGAGAGACCCAGTACTTC
CDR3: CASSLGTLRETQYF

size: NA
D: NA
J: TRBJ1-1
V: TRBV7-9
length: 15
DNA: TGTGCCAGCAGCCTCTCCCCAGGACGGAACACTGAAGCTTTCTTT
CDR3: CASSLSPGRNTEAFF

size: NA
D: NA
J: TRBJ2-3
V: TRBV21-1
length: 16
DNA: TGTGCCAGCAGCAATGGGACTAGCGGGATGAAAGATACGCAGTATTTT
CDR3: CASSNGTSGMKDTQYF

size: few
D: NA
J: TRBJ2-5
V: TRBV5-1
length: 17
DNA: TGCGCCAGCAGCCCCCGCGGAGCGGGGACAACGGTGGAGACCCAGTACTTC
CDR3: CASSPRGAGTTVETQYF

size: NA
D: TRBD1
J: TRBJ1-2
V: TRBV7-2
length: 14
DNA: TGTGCCAGCAGCACCGGACAGGGATTCTATGGCTACACCTTC
CDR3: CASSTGQGFYGYTF

size: NA
D: NA
J: TRBJ2-2
V: TRBV11-2
length: 14
DNA: TGTGCCAGCAGCTTAACCCCCCAGACCGGGGAGCTGTTTTTT
CDR3: CASSLTPQTGELFF

size: NA
D: NA
J: TRBJ2-3
V: TRBV7-2
length: 14
DNA: TGTGCCAGCAGCTTACTAGCTGGTACAGATACGCAGTATTTT
CDR3: CASSLLAGTDTQYF

size: NA
D: TRBD1
J: TRBJ2-6
V: TRBV5-1
length: 19
DNA: TGCGCCAGCAGCTTGGGGACAGGGGGTAGTCTGTCCGGGGCCAACGTCCTGACTTTC
CDR3: CASSLGTGGSLSGANVLTF

size: NA
D: NA
J: TRBJ1-2
V: TRBV7-2
length: 16
DNA: TGTGCCACCGCCCACCGGGGGCAGGGACCATCCTATGGCTACACCTTC
CDR3: CATAHRGQGPSYGYTF

size: once
D: TRBD1
J: TRBJ1-4
V: TRBV29-1
length: 13
DNA: TGCAGCGTTGCCCAGGGGGCCGGTGAAAAACTGTTTTTT
CDR3: CSVAQGAGEKLFF